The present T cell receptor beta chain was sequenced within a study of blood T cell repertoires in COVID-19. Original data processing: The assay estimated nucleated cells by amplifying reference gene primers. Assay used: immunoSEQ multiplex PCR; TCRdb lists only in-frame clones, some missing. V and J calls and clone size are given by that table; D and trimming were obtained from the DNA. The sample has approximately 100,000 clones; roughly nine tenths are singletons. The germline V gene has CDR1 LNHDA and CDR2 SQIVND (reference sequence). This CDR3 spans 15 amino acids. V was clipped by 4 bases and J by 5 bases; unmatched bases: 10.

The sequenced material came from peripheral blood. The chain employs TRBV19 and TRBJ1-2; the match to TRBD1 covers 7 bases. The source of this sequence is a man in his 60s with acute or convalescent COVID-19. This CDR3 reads CASSTDTGVRYGYTF. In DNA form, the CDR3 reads TGTGCCAGTAGTACGGATACAGGGGTTAGGTATGGCTACACCTTC.